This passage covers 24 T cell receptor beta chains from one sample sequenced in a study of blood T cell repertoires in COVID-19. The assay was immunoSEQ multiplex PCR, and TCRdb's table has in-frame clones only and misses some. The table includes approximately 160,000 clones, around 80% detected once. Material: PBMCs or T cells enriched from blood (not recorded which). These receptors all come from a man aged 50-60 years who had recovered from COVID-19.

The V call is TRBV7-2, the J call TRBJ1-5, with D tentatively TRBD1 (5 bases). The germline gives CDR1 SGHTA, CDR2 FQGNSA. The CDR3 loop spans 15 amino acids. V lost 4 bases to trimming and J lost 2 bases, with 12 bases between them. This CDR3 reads CASSYDSRGNQPQHF. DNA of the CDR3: TGTGCCAGCAGCTACGACAGCAGGGGCAATCAGCCCCAGCATTTT.

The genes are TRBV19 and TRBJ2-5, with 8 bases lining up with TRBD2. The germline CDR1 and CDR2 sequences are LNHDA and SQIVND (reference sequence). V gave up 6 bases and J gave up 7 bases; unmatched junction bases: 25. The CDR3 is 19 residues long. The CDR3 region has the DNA TGTGCCAGTAGGGGGACTAGTGCGGGGGCCTTCGACCGATTAGGGACCCAGTACTTC. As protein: CASRGTSAGAFDRLGTQYF.

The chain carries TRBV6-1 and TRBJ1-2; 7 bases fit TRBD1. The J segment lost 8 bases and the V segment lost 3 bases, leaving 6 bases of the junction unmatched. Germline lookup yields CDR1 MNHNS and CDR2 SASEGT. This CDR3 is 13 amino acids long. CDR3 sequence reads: CASSEYRGGGYTF. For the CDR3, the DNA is TGTGCCAGCAGTGAGTACAGGGGAGGCGGCTACACCTTC.

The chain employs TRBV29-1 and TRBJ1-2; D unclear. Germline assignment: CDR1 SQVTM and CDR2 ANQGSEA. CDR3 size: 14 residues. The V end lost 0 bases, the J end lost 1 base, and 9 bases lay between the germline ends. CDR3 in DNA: TGCAGCGTTGAAGAGAGAGCGGGTAACTATGGCTACACCTTC. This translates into CSVEERAGNYGYTF.

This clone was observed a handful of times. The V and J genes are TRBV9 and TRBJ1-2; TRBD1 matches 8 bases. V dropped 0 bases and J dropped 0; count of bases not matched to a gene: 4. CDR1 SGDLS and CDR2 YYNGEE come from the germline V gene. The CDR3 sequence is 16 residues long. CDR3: CASSVARQGPNYGYTF. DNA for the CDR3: TGTGCCAGCAGCGTAGCCCGACAGGGGCCTAACTATGGCTACACCTTC.

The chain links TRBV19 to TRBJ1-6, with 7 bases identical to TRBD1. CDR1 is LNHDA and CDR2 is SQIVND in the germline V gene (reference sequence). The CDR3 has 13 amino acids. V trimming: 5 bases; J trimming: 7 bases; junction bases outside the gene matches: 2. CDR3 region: CASSGTANSPLHF. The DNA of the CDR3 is TGTGCCAGTAGTGGGACAGCCAATTCACCCCTCCACTTT.

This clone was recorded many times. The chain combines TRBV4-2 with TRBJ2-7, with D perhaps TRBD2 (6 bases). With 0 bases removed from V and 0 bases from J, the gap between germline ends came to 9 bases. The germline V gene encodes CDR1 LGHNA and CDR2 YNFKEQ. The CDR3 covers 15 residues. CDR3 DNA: TGTGCCAGCAGCCAAGATCCGACTAGCTCCTACGAGCAGTACTTC. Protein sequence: CASSQDPTSSYEQYF.

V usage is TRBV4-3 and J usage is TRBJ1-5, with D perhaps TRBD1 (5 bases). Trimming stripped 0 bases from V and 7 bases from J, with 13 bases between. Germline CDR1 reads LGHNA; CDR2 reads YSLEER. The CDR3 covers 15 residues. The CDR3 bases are TGCGCCAGCAGCCAAGATTGGGGGGGAAGGCAGCCCCAGCATTTT. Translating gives CASSQDWGGRQPQHF.

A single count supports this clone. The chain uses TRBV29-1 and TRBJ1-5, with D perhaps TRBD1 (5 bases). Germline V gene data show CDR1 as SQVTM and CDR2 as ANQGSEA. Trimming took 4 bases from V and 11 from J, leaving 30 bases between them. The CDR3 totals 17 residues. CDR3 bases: TGCAGCGTTGTCTTTATAGGTCGGACGGTCTTTGGAGGGGCCCAGCATTTT. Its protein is CSVVFIGRTVFGGAQHF.

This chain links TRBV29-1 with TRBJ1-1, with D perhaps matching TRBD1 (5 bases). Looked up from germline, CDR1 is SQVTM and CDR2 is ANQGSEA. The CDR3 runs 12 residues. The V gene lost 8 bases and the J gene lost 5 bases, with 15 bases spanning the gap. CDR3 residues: CSFTRVGTEAFF. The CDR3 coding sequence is TGCAGCTTCACCAGGGTTGGAACTGAAGCTTTCTTT.

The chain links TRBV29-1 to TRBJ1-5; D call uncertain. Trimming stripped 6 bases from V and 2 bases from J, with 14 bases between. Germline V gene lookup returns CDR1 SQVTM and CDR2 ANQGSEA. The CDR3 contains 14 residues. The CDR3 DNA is TGCAGCGTCGTCCTGAGCCGGGGCAATCAGCCCCAGCATTTT. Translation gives CSVVLSRGNQPQHF.

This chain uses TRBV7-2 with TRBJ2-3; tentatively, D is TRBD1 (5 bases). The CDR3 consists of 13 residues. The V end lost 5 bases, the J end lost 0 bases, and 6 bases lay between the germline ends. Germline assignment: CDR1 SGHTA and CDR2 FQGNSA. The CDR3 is CASSRQSTDTQYF. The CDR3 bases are TGTGCCAGCAGCCGACAGAGCACAGATACGCAGTATTTT.

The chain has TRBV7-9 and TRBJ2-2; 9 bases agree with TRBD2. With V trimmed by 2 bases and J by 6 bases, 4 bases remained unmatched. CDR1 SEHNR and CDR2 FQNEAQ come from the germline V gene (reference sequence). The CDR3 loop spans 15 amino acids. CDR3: CASSLPSGEAGELFF. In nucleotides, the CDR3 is TGTGCCAGCAGCTTACCTAGCGGGGAGGCCGGGGAGCTGTTTTTT.

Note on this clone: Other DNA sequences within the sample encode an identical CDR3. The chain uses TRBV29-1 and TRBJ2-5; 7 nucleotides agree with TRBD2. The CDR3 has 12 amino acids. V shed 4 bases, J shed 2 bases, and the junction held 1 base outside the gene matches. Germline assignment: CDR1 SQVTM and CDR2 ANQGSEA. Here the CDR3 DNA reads TGCAGCGTTGTGCGGGGGCAAGAGACCCAGTACTTC. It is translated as CSVVRGQETQYF.

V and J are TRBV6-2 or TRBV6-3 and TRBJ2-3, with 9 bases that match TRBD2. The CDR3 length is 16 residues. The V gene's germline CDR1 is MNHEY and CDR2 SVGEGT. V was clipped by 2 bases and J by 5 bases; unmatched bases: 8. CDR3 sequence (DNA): TGTGCCAGCAGTTACGTGGTAGCGGGGGTAAAAGATACGCAGTATTTT. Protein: CASSYVVAGVKDTQYF.

CDR3 residues: CASSLGWFGVKNTGELFF. CDR3 sequence (DNA): TGCGCCAGCAGCTTGGGGTGGTTCGGGGTGAAGAACACCGGGGAGCTGTTTTTT. V gene TRBV5-1 combines with J gene TRBJ2-2, with D tentatively TRBD2 (5 bases). This CDR3 is 18 amino acids long. In germline, CDR1 is SGHRS, CDR2 YFSETQ. V shed 0 bases and J shed 1 base, with 16 bases lying between them.

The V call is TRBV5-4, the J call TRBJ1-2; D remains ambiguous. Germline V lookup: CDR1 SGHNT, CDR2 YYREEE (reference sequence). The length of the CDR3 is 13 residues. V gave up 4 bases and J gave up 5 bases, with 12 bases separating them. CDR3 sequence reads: CASSPNREYGYTF. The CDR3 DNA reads TGTGCCAGCAGCCCGAATCGAGAGTATGGCTACACCTTC.

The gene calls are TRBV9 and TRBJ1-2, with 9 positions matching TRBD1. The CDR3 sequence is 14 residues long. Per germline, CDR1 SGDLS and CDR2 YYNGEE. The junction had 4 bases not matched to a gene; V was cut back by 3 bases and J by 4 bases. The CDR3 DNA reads TGTGCCAGCAGCGGACAGGGGGTAGGCTATGGCTACACCTTC. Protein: CASSGQGVGYGYTF.

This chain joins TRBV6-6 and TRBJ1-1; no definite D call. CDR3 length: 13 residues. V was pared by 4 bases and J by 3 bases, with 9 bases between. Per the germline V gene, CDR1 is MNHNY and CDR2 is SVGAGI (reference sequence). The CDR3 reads CASSFGVDTEAFF. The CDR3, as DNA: TGTGCCAGCAGTTTCGGGGTGGACACTGAAGCTTTCTTT.

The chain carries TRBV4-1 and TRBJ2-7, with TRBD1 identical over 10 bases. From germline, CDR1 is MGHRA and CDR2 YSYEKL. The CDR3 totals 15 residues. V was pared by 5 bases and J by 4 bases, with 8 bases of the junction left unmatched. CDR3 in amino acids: CASSNRGTGDYEQYF. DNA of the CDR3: TGCGCCAGCAGCAACCGGGGGACAGGGGATTACGAGCAGTACTTC.

CDR3 sequence (DNA): TGTGCCAGCACCTGGGACATGAATCAGCCCCAGCATTTT. This gives the protein CASTWDMNQPQHF. The chain couples TRBV12-3 or TRBV12-4 to TRBJ1-5; D is perhaps TRBD1 (6 bases). CDR3 length: 13 residues. V lost 7 bases and J 4 bases, leaving 11 bases between the germline ends.

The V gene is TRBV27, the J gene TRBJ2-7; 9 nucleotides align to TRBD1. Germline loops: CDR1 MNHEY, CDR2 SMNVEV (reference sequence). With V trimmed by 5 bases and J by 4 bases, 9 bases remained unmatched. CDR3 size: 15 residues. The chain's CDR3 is CASSPRTGEMYEQYF. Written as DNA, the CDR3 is TGTGCCAGCAGTCCCCGGACAGGGGAGATGTACGAGCAGTACTTC.

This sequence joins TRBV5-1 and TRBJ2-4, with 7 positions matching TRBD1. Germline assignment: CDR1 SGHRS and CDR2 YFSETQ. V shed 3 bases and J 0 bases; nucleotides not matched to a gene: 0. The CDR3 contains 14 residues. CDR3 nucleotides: TGCGCCAGCAGCTGGGACAGAGCCAAAAACATTCAGTACTTC. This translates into CASSWDRAKNIQYF.

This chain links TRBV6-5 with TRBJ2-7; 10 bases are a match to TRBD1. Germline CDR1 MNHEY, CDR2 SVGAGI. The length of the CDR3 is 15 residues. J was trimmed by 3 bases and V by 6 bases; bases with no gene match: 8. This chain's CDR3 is CASRNRDRGLYEQYF. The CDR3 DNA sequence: TGTGCCAGCAGGAACCGGGACAGGGGCCTCTACGAGCAGTACTTC.